The 23 T cell receptor beta chains in this list originate from one sample, sequenced in a study of T cells in Graves' hyperthyroidism and ophthalmopathy. From RNA transcripts, TCR beta CDR3 regions were amplified. Using the HTBI primer set, a first-round RT-PCR was run on the TCR CDR3. MiXCR, applied by TCRdb to the multiplex PCR reads, yields one record per CDR3 protein. This table holds nearly 600,000 distinct CDR3 sequences, 11% to 15% found once. The sequencing sample was made of blood. Receptors originate from a woman aged 25-40 years with Graves' hyperthyroidism that later progressed to Graves' ophthalmopathy.

This clonotype was found many times. The gene calls are TRBV27 and TRBJ1-1, with D possibly TRBD1 on 6 matching bases. Per the germline V gene, CDR1 is MNHEY and CDR2 is SMNVEV (reference sequence). The CDR3 consists of 15 residues. The germline V and J ends were trimmed by 3 bases and 1 base, with 12 bases remaining between them. CDR3 sequence (DNA): TGTGCCAGCAGTTTCCGGGGGGCCGGGAACACTGAAGCTTTCTTT. It translates to CASSFRGAGNTEAFF.

The chain recombines TRBV11-3 with TRBJ1-4, with D possibly matching TRBD1 (6 bases). V was trimmed by 2 bases and J by 0 bases, leaving 13 bases between them. The CDR3 runs to 17 residues. The germline CDR1 and CDR2 sequences are SGHNT and YENEEA. The DNA of the CDR3 is TGTGCCAGCAGCTTAACCAGGGGCATTGCAACTAATGAAAAACTGTTTTTT. Translation gives CASSLTRGIATNEKLFF.

This clonotype was seen repeatedly, ten times or more. The chain combines TRBV27 with TRBJ2-2; 7 bases agree with TRBD2. With V trimmed by 0 bases and J by 4 bases, 5 bases remained unmatched. This CDR3 contains 16 residues. CDR1 and CDR2 from the germline V gene are MNHEY and SMNVEV (reference sequence). The CDR3 loop reads CASSLSPSGPTGELFF. The CDR3 nucleotides read TGTGCCAGCAGTTTATCCCCTAGCGGTCCCACCGGGGAGCTGTTTTTT.

At least ten counts were recorded for this clonotype. The chain is built from TRBV12-3 or TRBV12-4 and TRBJ1-2; D possibly corresponds to TRBD1 (5 bases). V was cut by 4 bases and J by 6 bases, with 33 bases left in between. The CDR3 has 20 amino acids. CDR3 sequence (DNA): TGTGCCAGCAGTTCAAACCCGGCCACCGACCGGGGCCTGGCTCGCCATGGCTACACCTTC. It encodes CASSSNPATDRGLARHGYTF.

This clonotype occurred a few times. J is TRBJ2-1 and V is TRBV9; TRBD2 is a possible D gene (5 bases). CDR1 is SGDLS, CDR2 YYNGEE, per germline. Trimming shortened V by 0 bases and J by 6 bases, and 16 bases separated the two germline ends. CDR3 length: 16 residues. CDR3 DNA sequence: TGTGCCAGCAGCGTAGGAGGTTACGGGAAAGGCAATGAGCAGTTCTTC. Its translation is CASSVGGYGKGNEQFF.

This sequence joins TRBV7-2 and TRBJ2-3; 7 bases fit TRBD2. The CDR3 runs 15 residues. CDR1 SGHTA and CDR2 FQGNSA come from the germline V gene. V gave up 5 bases and J gave up 3 bases; unmatched junction bases: 8. CDR3 residues: CASSPRDGGTDTQYF. CDR3 DNA: TGTGCCAGCAGCCCCCGGGACGGGGGGACAGATACGCAGTATTTT. The full variable domain, with the rest looked up from reference TRBV7-2 and TRBJ2-3, is GAGVSQSPSNKVTEKGKDVELRCDPISGHTALYWYRQSLGQGLEFLIYFQGNSAPDKSGLPSDRFSAERTGGSVSTLTIQRTQQEDSAVYLCASSPRDGGTDTQYFGPGTRLTVL.

The sample holds many counts of this clonotype. The chain joins TRBV6-1 to TRBJ2-7; D remains ambiguous. V was clipped by 5 bases and J by 0 bases, with 11 bases between them. The germline CDR1 and CDR2 sequences are MNHNS and SASEGT. The CDR3 runs to 14 residues. Here the CDR3 reads CASSRPASSYEQYF. The CDR3 DNA reads TGTGCCAGCAGTCGACCGGCAAGCTCCTACGAGCAGTACTTC.

This clonotype came up many times. The chain uses TRBV28 and TRBJ1-1; TRBD1 might be the D (6 bases). The CDR3 extends over 13 amino acids. CDR1 and CDR2 (germline): MDHEN, SYDVKM. Trimming removed 5 bases from V and 3 bases from J, with 10 bases in between. The CDR3 protein is CASSTPGDTEAFF. The CDR3 DNA reads as TGTGCCAGCAGTACCCCAGGGGACACTGAAGCTTTCTTT.

DNA of the CDR3: TGTGCCAGCAGGTCTGGGGTTACCAGCTCGAACACCGGGGAGCTGTTTTTT. It encodes CASRSGVTSSNTGELFF. This sequence joins TRBV7-2 and TRBJ2-2; D unclear. The CDR3 totals 17 residues. Deletions cut 6 bases from V and 0 bases from J, with 17 bases between. Germline assignment: CDR1 SGHTA and CDR2 FQGNSA. Complete variable domain (other parts from reference TRBV7-2 and TRBJ2-2): GAGVSQSPSNKVTEKGKDVELRCDPISGHTALYWYRQSLGQGLEFLIYFQGNSAPDKSGLPSDRFSAERTGGSVSTLTIQRTQQEDSAVYLCASRSGVTSSNTGELFFGEGSRLTVL.

This clonotype showed up many times. This rearrangement joins TRBV6-5 to TRBJ1-2; D is uncertain. The V end was cut by 2 bases, the J end by 3 bases, with 10 bases between. Germline CDR1 is MNHEY and CDR2 is SVGAGI. The CDR3 contains 14 residues. The CDR3 sequence is CASSYMGKDYGYTF. CDR3 in DNA: TGTGCCAGCAGTTACATGGGGAAGGACTATGGCTACACCTTC.

This clonotype was observed a few times. The genes are TRBV11-2 and TRBJ1-1; 7 bases are shared with TRBD1. The CDR3 runs 17 residues. The germline V gene has CDR1 SGHAT and CDR2 FQNNGV. With 1 base clipped from V and 6 bases from J, the junction kept 14 bases outside the gene matches. Written as DNA, the CDR3 is TGTGCCAGCAGCTTAGTCGTTGGGGTAGGGGGCGCCCCTGAAGCTTTCTTT. Translation gives CASSLVVGVGGAPEAFF.

This clonotype showed up many times. The J gene is TRBJ1-1, the V gene TRBV6-1; D is possibly TRBD1 (6 bases). From germline, CDR1 is MNHNS and CDR2 SASEGT. Trimming cost V 5 bases and J 7 bases, with 17 bases left between them. The CDR3 has 14 amino acids. The CDR3 protein is CASSFQGFGNEAFF. CDR3 nucleotide sequence: TGTGCCAGCAGTTTCCAGGGGTTCGGGAATGAAGCTTTCTTT.

This clonotype was seen at least ten times. The chain recombines TRBV12-3 or TRBV12-4 with TRBJ2-1; D might be TRBD2 (5 bases). V shed 3 bases and J shed 5 bases, with 20 bases lying between them. CDR3 length equals 17 residues. CDR3 residues: CASSFSPGDRGNNEQFF. The CDR3 bases are TGTGCCAGCAGTTTTAGCCCCGGTGATCGGGGAAACAATGAGCAGTTCTTC.

The sample holds many counts of this clonotype. The chain uses TRBV20-1 and TRBJ2-5; 10 nucleotides line up with TRBD2. The V gene end was trimmed by 2 bases and the J gene end by 5 bases; junction bases not matched to a gene: 8. This CDR3 has 15 residues. The germline CDR1 and CDR2 sequences are DFQATT and SNEGSKA (reference sequence). As DNA, the CDR3 is TGCAGTGCTAGATTTCCTAGCGGGAGCATGGAGACCCAGTACTTC. Protein sequence: CSARFPSGSMETQYF.

The sample holds a few counts of this clonotype. The chain is built from TRBV18 and TRBJ2-1, with D hard to call. The CDR3 loop spans 15 amino acids. The V end lost 0 bases, the J end lost 5 bases, and 11 bases lay between the germline ends. CDR1 is KGHSH, CDR2 LQKENI, per germline. The CDR3 DNA follows: TGTGCCAGCTCACCACCTGGCCTCCAAGACAATGAGCAGTTCTTC. Translating it yields CASSPPGLQDNEQFF.

There are many counts of this clonotype. The V and J genes are TRBV24-1 and TRBJ2-3; 12 bases are shared with TRBD2. The trim removed 3 bases at V and 7 bases at J, leaving 7 bases unmatched. The CDR3 loop spans 16 amino acids. Germline values: CDR1 KGHDR, CDR2 SFDVKD. This chain's CDR3 is CATSDPGLAGLYTQYF. The CDR3 bases are TGTGCCACCAGTGATCCCGGACTAGCGGGACTATATACGCAGTATTTT.

At least ten counts were recorded for this clonotype. Written as DNA, the CDR3 is TGTGCCAGCAGCCCAGGGGGGGCGGGACGCTCCTACAATGAGCAGTTCTTC. This gives the protein CASSPGGAGRSYNEQFF. The rearrangement links TRBV7-2 to TRBJ2-1, with D perhaps being TRBD1 or TRBD2 (7 bases each). Germline CDR1 SGHTA, CDR2 FQGNSA. The CDR3 extends over 17 amino acids. Trimming cost V 5 bases and J 0 bases, with 17 bases left between them.

This clonotype was seen repeatedly, ten times or more. This rearrangement joins TRBV28 to TRBJ2-4; D may match TRBD1 or TRBD2 (5 bases each). In germline, CDR1 is MDHEN, CDR2 SYDVKM. V gave up 5 bases and J gave up 10 bases, with 18 bases separating them. The CDR3 contains 14 residues. For the CDR3, the DNA is TGTGCCAGCAGTCTCCGTACCGGGGCTAAGATTCAGTACTTC. This encodes CASSLRTGAKIQYF.

The chain couples TRBV19 to TRBJ2-3; either TRBD1 or TRBD2 may supply D (5 bases each). Germline values: CDR1 LNHDA, CDR2 SQIVND (reference sequence). The CDR3 consists of 16 residues. Trimming removed 4 bases at V and 4 bases at J, with 18 bases between. CDR3 loop: CASSTLRDPLADTQYF. The CDR3, as DNA: TGTGCCAGTAGTACCCTGAGGGACCCCCTCGCAGATACGCAGTATTTT. Combining the CDR3 with reference TRBV19 and TRBJ2-3 gives the whole variable domain DGGITQSPKYLFRKEGQNVTLSCEQNLNHDAMYWYRQDPGQGLRLIYYSQIVNDFQKGDIAEGYSVSREKKESFPLTVTSAQKNPTAFYLCASSTLRDPLADTQYFGPGTRLTVL.

This clonotype was seen repeatedly, ten times or more. The chain uses TRBV19 and TRBJ1-2; D not resolved. This CDR3 comprises 14 residues. The V gene lost 6 bases and the J gene lost 4 bases, with 15 bases spanning the gap. Per the germline V gene, CDR1 is LNHDA and CDR2 is SQIVND (reference sequence). This chain's CDR3 is CASRGDQDPYGYTF. The CDR3 nucleotides read TGTGCCAGTAGAGGAGACCAAGATCCCTATGGCTACACCTTC.

This clonotype has ten or more counts. The chain is built from TRBV27 and TRBJ1-5; D possibly corresponds to TRBD1 (5 bases). Germline lookup yields CDR1 MNHEY and CDR2 SMNVEV (reference sequence). The CDR3 sequence is 14 residues long. V was trimmed by 3 bases and J by 5 bases, leaving 11 bases between them. The CDR3 sequence: CASSLGVADQPQHF. For the CDR3, the DNA is TGTGCCAGCAGTTTGGGGGTTGCGGATCAGCCCCAGCATTTT.

V and J are TRBV5-1 and TRBJ2-7; 8 bases agree with TRBD1. CDR1 SGHRS and CDR2 YFSETQ come from the germline V gene. The CDR3 has 15 residues. Trimming took 0 bases from V and 3 from J; bases not matched to a gene: 5. In DNA, the CDR3 is TGCGCCAGCAGCTTGGCACGACAGGGGCTCTACGAGCAGTACTTC. This encodes CASSLARQGLYEQYF.

With regard to this clonotype: The missing conserved phenylalanine or tryptophan at the end of this CDR3 makes a read error likely. The chain couples TRBV12-3 or TRBV12-4 to TRBJ1-5; 7 positions agree with TRBD1. J was trimmed by 3 bases and V by 5 bases; bases with no gene match: 4. The CDR3 has 14 residues. CDR3 region: CASSPTGFNQPQHS. CDR3 DNA sequence: TGTGCCAGCAGTCCGACAGGGTTCAATCAGCCCCAGCATTCT.